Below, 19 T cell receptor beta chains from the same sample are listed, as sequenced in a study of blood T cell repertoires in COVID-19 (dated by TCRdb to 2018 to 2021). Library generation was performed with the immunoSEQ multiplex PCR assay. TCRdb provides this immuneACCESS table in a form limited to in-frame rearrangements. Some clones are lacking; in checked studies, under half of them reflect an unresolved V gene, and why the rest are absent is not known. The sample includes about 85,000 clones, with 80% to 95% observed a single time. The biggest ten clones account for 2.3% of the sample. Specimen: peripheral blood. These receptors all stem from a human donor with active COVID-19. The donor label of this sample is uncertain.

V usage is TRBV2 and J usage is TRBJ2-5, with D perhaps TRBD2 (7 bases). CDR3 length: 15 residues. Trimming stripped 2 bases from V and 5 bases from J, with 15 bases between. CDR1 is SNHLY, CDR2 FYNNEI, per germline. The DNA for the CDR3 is TGTGCCAGCAGTGAATGGGTGGGGGGGCTGGAGACCCAGTACTTC. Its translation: CASSEWVGGLETQYF.

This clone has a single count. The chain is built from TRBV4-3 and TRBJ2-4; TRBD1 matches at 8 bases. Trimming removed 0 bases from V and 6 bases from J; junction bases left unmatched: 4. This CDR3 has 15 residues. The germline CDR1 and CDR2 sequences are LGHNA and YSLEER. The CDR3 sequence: CASSQDSGGLNIQYF. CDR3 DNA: TGCGCCAGCAGCCAAGATTCAGGGGGCCTAAACATTCAGTACTTC.

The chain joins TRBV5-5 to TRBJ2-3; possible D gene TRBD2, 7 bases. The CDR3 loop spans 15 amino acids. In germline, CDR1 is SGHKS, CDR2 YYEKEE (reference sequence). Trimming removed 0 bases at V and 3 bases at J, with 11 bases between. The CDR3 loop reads CASSLEGEGTDTQYF. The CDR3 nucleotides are TGTGCCAGCAGCTTGGAGGGGGAGGGGACAGATACGCAGTATTTT.

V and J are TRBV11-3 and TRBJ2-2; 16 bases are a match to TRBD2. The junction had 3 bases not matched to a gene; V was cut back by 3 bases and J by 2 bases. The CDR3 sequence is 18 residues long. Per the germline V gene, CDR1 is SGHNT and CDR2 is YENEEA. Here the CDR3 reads CASSLGTSGGANTGELFF. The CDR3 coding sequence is TGTGCCAGCAGCTTGGGGACTAGCGGGGGGGCAAACACCGGGGAGCTGTTTTTT.

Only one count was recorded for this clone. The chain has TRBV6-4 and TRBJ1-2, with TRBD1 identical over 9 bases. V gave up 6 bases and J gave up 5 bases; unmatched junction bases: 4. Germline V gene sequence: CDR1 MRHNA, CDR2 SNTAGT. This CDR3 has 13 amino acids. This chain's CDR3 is CASRPGQGYGYTF. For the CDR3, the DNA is TGTGCCAGCAGACCGGGACAGGGTTATGGCTACACCTTC.

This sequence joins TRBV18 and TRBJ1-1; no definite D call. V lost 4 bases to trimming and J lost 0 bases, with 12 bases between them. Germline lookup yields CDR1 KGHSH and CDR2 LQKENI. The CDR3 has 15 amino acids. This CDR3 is CASSLRGGLNTEAFF. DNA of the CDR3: TGTGCCAGCTCACTTCGCGGCGGCTTGAACACTGAAGCTTTCTTT.

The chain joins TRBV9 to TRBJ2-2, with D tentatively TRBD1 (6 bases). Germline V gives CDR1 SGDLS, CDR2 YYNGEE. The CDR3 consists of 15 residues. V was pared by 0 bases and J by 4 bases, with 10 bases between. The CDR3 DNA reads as TGTGCCAGCAGCGTAGAGTCAGGGGCCACCGGGGAGCTGTTTTTT. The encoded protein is CASSVESGATGELFF. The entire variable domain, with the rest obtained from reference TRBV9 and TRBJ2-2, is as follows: DSGVTQTPKHLITATGQRVTLRCSPRSGDLSVYWYQQSLDQGLQFLIQYYNGEERAKGNILERFSAQQFPDLHSELNLSSLELGDSALYFCASSVESGATGELFFGEGSRLTVL.

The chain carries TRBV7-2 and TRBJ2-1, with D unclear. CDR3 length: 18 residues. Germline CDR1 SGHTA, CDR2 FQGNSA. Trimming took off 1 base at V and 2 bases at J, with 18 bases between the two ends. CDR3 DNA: TGTGCCAGCAGCTTAGGTATCGTGGCGGTCAAGGCCTACAATGAGCAGTTCTTC. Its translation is CASSLGIVAVKAYNEQFF.

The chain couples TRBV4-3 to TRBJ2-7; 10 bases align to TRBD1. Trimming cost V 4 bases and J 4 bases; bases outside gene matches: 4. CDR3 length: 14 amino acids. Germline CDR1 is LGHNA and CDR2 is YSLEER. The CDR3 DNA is TGCGCCAGCAGCCTGGGACAGGGGTCGTACGAGCAGTACTTC. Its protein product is CASSLGQGSYEQYF.

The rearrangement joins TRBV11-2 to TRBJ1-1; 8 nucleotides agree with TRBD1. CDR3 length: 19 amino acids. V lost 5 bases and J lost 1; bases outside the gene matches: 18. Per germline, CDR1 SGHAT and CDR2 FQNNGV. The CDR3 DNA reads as TGTGCCAGCAGCCCAAAAGGCGTCAGGGGGCCTTATGGGAACACTGAAGCTTTCTTT. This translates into CASSPKGVRGPYGNTEAFF.

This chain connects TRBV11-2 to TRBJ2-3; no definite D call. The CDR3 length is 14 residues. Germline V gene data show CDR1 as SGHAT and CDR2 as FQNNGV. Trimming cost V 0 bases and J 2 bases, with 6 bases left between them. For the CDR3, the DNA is TGTGCCAGCAGCTTAGACCCGTCCACAGATACGCAGTATTTT. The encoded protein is CASSLDPSTDTQYF.

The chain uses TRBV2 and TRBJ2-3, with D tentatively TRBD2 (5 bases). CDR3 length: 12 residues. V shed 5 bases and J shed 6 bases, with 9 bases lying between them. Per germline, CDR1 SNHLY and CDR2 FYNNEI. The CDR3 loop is CASSSPGDTQYF. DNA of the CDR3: TGTGCCAGCAGTTCTCCGGGGGATACGCAGTATTTT.

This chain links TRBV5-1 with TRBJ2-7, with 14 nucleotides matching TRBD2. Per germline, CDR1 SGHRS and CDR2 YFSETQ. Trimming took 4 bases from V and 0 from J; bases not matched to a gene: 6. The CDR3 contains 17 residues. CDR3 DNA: TGCGCCAGCAGCCGGGGACTAGCGGGGGATCTCTCCTACGAGCAGTACTTC. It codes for CASSRGLAGDLSYEQYF.

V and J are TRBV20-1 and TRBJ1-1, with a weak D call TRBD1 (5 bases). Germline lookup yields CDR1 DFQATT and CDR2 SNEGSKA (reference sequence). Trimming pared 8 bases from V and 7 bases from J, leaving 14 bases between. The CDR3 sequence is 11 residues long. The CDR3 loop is CSHTFGGEAFF. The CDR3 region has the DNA TGCAGTCACACCTTCGGGGGTGAAGCTTTCTTT.

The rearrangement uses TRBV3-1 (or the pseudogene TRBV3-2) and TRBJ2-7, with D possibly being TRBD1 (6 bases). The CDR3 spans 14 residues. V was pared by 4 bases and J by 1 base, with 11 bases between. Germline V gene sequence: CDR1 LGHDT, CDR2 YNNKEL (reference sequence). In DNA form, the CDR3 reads TGTGCCAGCAGCCCTCGGGACACATCCTACGAGCAGTACTTC. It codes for CASSPRDTSYEQYF.

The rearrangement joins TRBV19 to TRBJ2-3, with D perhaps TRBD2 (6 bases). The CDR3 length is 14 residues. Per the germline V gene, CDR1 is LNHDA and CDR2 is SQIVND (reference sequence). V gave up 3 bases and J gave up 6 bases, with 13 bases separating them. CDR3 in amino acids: CASSMLAGTDTQYF. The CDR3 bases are TGTGCCAGTAGTATGCTTGCAGGGACTGATACGCAGTATTTT.

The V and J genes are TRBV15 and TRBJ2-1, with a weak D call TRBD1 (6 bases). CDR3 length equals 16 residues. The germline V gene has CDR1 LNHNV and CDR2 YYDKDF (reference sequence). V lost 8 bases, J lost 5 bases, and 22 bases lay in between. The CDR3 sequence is CATEGGGRAPHNEQFF. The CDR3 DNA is TGTGCCACCGAGGGTGGGGGCAGGGCGCCCCACAATGAGCAGTTCTTC.

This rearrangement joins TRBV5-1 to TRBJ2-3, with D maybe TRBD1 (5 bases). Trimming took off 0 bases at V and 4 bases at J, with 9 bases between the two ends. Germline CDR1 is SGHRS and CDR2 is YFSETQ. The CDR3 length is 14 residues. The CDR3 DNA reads TGCGCCAGCAGCTTGGATTCAGGGTCAGATACGCAGTATTTT. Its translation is CASSLDSGSDTQYF.

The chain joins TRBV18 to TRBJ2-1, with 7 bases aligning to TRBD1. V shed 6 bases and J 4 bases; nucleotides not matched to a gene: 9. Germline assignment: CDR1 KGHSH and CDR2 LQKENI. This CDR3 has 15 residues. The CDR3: CASSWGQPSYNEQFF. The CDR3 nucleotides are TGTGCCAGCTCGTGGGGACAGCCTTCATACAATGAGCAGTTCTTC.